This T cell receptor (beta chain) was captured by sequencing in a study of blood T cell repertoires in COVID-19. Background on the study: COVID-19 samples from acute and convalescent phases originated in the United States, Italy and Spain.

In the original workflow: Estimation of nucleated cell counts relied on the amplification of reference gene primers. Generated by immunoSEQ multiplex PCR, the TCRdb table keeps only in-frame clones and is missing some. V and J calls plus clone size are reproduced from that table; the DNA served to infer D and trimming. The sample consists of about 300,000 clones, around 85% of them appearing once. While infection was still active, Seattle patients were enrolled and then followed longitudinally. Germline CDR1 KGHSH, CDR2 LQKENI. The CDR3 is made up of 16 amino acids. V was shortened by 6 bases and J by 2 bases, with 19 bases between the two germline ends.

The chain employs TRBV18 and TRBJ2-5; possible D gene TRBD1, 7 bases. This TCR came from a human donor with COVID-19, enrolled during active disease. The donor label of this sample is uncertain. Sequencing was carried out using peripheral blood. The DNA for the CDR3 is TGTGCCAGCTCCTCGGCGTCGCAGGGGGGTCAAGAGACCCAGTACTTC. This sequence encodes CASSSASQGGQETQYF.